The 8 T cell receptor beta chains given below trace back to one sample, sequenced in a study of blood T cell repertoires in COVID-19 (dated by TCRdb to 2020 to 2021). Library prep was done by the immunoSEQ multiplex PCR assay. Entries here come from immuneACCESS through TCRdb and include only in-frame sequences with V and J called. Some clones fail to appear in such tables; in the studies checked, an unresolved V gene covers under half of the shortfall, and the cause of the remainder is unknown. The sample profile shows about 150,000 clones; 80% to 90% of them were found once. More than 14% of the sample comes from the top ten. Sequencing was performed on peripheral blood. The source of these receptors is a woman aged 40 to 50 with acute or convalescent COVID-19.

The rearrangement uses TRBV11-2 and TRBJ2-3; 11 bases line up with TRBD2. The CDR3 contains 18 residues. Unmatched junction bases numbered 7, after V lost 2 bases and J lost 0 bases. The germline V gene encodes CDR1 SGHAT and CDR2 FQNNGV. CDR3 sequence (DNA): TGTGCCAGCAGCTTAATGGCGACTAGCGGGGCTAGCACAGATACGCAGTATTTT. It yields the protein CASSLMATSGASTDTQYF.

The chain uses TRBV5-4 and TRBJ2-2; 12 bases fit TRBD2. The CDR3 contains 13 residues. V lost 10 bases and J lost 7; bases outside the gene matches: 5. The germline V gene has CDR1 SGHNT and CDR2 YYREEE (reference sequence). CDR3 amino acids: CAPGLAGFGELFF. CDR3 nucleotides: TGTGCCCCCGGACTAGCGGGATTCGGGGAGCTGTTTTTT.

As to this clone: Other DNA sequences within the sample encode an identical CDR3. The chain employs TRBV6-5 and TRBJ2-1, with 10 bases identical to TRBD1. The length of the CDR3 is 15 residues. After removal of 4 bases from V and 1 base from J, the junction contained 1 base not matched to a gene. Germline V gene lookup returns CDR1 MNHEY and CDR2 SVGAGI. The CDR3 here is CASSWGQGSYNEQFF. The CDR3 region has the DNA TGTGCCAGCAGTTGGGGACAGGGGTCCTACAATGAGCAGTTCTTC.

As to this clone: One end of the junction varies from germline; a read error may be responsible. The V call is TRBV29-1, the J call TRBJ2-2, with TRBD2 as a possible D gene (6 bases). CDR3 size: 13 residues. The germline gives CDR1 SQVTM, CDR2 ANQGSEA. CDR3 amino acids: CSVKETGAGELFF. In nucleotides, the CDR3 is TGCAGCGTTAAAGAAACGGGGGCCGGGGAGCTGTTTTTT.

The J gene is TRBJ1-1, the V gene TRBV10-2, with 7 nucleotides matching TRBD1. The trim removed 1 base at V and 0 bases at J, leaving 8 bases unmatched. This CDR3 is built from 17 residues. Looked up from germline, CDR1 is WSHSY and CDR2 is SAAADI. The CDR3 region has the DNA TGCGCCAGCAGTGAGTACAGGGGACCGGCCTTGAACACTGAAGCTTTCTTT. Protein: CASSEYRGPALNTEAFF.

The V and J genes are TRBV29-1 and TRBJ2-1; 13 nucleotides agree with TRBD2. Germline values: CDR1 SQVTM, CDR2 ANQGSEA. V shed 4 bases and J 7 bases; nucleotides not matched to a gene: 13. The CDR3 totals 17 residues. The CDR3 bases are TGCAGCGTTGGGGGACTAGCGGGATCCCAGATGGTGAATGAGCAGTTCTTC. It yields the protein CSVGGLAGSQMVNEQFF.

The rearrangement uses TRBV3-1 (or the pseudogene TRBV3-2) and TRBJ1-4; the D gene is possibly TRBD1 (5 bases). This CDR3 has 13 residues. In germline, CDR1 is LGHDT, CDR2 YNNKEL (reference sequence). V was shortened by 6 bases and J by 7 bases, with 12 bases between the two germline ends. This chain's CDR3 is CASRRGDREKLFF. For the CDR3, the DNA is TGTGCCAGCAGGCGGGGGGATCGTGAAAAACTGTTTTTT.

The V call is TRBV5-8, the J call TRBJ1-5; the D gene is possibly TRBD1 (6 bases). CDR1 is SGHTS, CDR2 YDEGEE, per germline. Trimming took 6 bases from V and 0 from J, leaving 13 bases between them. The CDR3 spans 15 residues. The chain's CDR3 is CASTRGQYSNQPQHF. The CDR3 DNA reads TGTGCCAGCACACGAGGACAGTATAGCAATCAGCCCCAGCATTTT.